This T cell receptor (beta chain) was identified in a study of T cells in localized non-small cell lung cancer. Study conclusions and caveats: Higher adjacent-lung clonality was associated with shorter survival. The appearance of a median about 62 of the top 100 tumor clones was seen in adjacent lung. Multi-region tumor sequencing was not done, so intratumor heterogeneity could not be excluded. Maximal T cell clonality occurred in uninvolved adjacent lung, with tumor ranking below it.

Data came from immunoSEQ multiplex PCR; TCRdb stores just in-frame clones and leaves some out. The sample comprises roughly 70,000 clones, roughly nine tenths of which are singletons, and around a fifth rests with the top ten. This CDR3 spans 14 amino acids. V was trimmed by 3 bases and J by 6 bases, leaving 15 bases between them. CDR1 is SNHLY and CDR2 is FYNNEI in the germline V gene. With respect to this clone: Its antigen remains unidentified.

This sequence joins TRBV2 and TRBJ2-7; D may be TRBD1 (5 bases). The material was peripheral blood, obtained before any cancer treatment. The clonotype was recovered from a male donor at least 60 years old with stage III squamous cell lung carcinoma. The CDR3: CASSDNPATAEQYF. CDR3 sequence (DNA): TGTGCCAGCAGTGATAACCCTGCGACAGCCGAGCAGTACTTC.